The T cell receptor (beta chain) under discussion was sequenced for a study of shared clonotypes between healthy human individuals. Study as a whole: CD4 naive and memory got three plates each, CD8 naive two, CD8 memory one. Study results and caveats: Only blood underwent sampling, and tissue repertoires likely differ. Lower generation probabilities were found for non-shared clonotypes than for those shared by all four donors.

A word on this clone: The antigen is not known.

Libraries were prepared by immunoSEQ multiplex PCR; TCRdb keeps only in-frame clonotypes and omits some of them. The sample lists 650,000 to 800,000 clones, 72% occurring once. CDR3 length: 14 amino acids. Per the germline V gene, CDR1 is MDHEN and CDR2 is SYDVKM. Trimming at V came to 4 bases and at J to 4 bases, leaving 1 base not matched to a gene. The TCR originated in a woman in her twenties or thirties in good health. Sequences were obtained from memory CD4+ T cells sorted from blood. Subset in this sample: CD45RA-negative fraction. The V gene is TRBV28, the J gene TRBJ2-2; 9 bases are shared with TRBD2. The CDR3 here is CASSSSGTTGELFF. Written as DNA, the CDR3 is TGTGCCAGCAGTTCTAGCGGGACCACCGGGGAGCTGTTTTTT.